This TCR beta chain was sequenced during a study of blood T cell repertoires in COVID-19. Study as a whole: Acute and convalescent COVID-19 samples came from the United States, Italy and Spain. PBMCs, B-cell-depleted T cells, or T cells provided the cDNA or gDNA that made up the material.

Repertoires were generated with immunoSEQ multiplex PCR, while TCRdb's copy carries only in-frame clones and drops some. The sample lists 100,000 to 150,000 clones; approximately 88% were seen once. The sequence was obtained from a woman aged 25 to 39 who had recovered from COVID-19. Sequenced material: peripheral blood.

Written as DNA, the CDR3 is TGTGCCAGCAGCCCCCTAGGGGCCAACGTCCTGACTTTC. It yields the protein CASSPLGANVLTF. V usage is TRBV16 and J usage is TRBJ2-6; D is ambiguous. CDR1 and CDR2 (germline): KGHSY, FQNENV. V was trimmed by 4 bases and J by 4 bases, leaving 5 bases between them. The CDR3 extends over 13 amino acids.